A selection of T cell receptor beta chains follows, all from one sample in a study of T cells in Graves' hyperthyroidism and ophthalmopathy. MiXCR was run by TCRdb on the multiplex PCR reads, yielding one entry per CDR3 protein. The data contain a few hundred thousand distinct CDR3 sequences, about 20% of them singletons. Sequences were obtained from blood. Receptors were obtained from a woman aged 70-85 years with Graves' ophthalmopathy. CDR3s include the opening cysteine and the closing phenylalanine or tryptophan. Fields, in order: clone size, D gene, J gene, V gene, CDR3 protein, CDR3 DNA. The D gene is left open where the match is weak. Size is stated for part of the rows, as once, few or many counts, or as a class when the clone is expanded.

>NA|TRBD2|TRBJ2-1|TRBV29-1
CSFSPGLATLGEFF
TGCAGCTTCTCGCCGGGACTAGCGACCCTTGGGGAGTTCTTC
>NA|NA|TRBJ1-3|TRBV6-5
CASSYTSGNTIYF
TGTGCCAGCAGTTACACCTCTGGAAACACCATATATTTT
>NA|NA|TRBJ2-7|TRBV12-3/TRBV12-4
CASSPSFALYEQYF
TGTGCCAGCAGTCCCAGCTTCGCCCTCTACGAGCAGTACTTC
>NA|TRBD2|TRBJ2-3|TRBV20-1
CSAREGGSWDTQYF
TGCAGTGCTAGAGAGGGCGGGAGCTGGGATACGCAGTATTTT
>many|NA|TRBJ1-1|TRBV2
CASQGGSGTEAFF
TGTGCCAGCCAAGGAGGGTCAGGTACTGAAGCTTTCTTT
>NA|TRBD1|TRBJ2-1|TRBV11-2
CASSLVGAGTGGHEQFF
TGTGCCAGCAGCTTAGTAGGGGCCGGGACAGGGGGCCATGAGCAGTTCTTC
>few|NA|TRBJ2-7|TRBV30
CAWSEGLYDYEQYF
TGTGCCTGGAGTGAGGGACTTTACGACTACGAGCAGTACTTC
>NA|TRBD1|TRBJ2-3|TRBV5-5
CASSFVGRGRLDTQYF
TGTGCCAGCAGCTTTGTAGGAAGGGGGCGATTGGATACGCAGTATTTT
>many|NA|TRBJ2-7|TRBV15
CATSRDLASTYDEQYF
TGTGCCACCAGCAGAGATCTGGCGTCAACCTACGACGAGCAGTACTTC
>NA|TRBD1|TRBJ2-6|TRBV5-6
CASSHRGPGANALTF
TGTGCCAGCAGTCACAGGGGGCCCGGGGCCAACGCCCTGACTTTC
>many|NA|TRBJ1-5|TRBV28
CASSRATGGNQPQHF
TGTGCCAGCAGTCGGGCCACCGGTGGAAATCAGCCCCAGCATTTT
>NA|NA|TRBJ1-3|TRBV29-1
CSVGPGAAGGNTIYF
TGCAGCGTTGGTCCAGGGGCTGCGGGTGGAAACACCATATATTTT
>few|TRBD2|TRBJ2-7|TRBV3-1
CASSRRVDGGSSYEQYF
TGTGCCAGCAGCCGCCGAGTAGACGGGGGGAGCTCCTACGAGCAGTACTTC
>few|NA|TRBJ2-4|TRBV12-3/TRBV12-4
CASSFAGTGTKNIQYF
TGTGCCAGCAGCTTTGCGGGCACCGGCACCAAAAACATTCAGTACTTC
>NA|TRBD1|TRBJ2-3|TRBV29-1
CSVVRDSVPTSTDTQYF
TGCAGCGTTGTGAGGGACAGCGTACCCACTAGCACAGATACGCAGTATTTT
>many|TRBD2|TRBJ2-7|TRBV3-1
CASSQVGLAGVYEQYF
TGTGCCAGCAGCCAAGTCGGACTAGCGGGAGTCTACGAGCAGTACTTC
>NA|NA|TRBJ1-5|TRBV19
CASSSLRRMNQPQHF
TGTGCCAGTAGTTCCCTCAGACGGATGAATCAGCCCCAGCATTTT
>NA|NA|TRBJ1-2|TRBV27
CASSFSQTGTNYGYTF
TGTGCCAGCAGTTTTTCCCAGACAGGAACTAACTATGGCTACACCTTC
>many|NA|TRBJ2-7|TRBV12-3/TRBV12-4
CASSSRDEQYF
TGTGCCAGCAGTTCCAGGGACGAGCAGTACTTC
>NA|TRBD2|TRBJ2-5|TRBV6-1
CASSGQAGVRETQYF
TGTGCCAGCAGTGGTCAAGCGGGAGTTAGAGAGACCCAGTACTTC
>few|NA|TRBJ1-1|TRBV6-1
CASKESNTEAFF
TGTGCCAGCAAGGAATCCAACACTGAAGCTTTCTTT
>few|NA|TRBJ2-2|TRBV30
CAWSVWGNTGELFF
TGTGCCTGGAGTGTCTGGGGGAACACCGGGGAGCTGTTTTTT
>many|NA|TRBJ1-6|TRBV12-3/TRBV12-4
CASSPDRSLNSPLHF
TGTGCCAGCAGTCCCGACCGATCTTTGAATTCACCCCTCCACTTT
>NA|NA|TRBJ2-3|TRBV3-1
CASSQASTDTQYF
TGTGCCAGCAGCCAAGCCAGCACAGATACGCAGTATTTT
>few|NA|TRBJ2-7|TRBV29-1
CSVNEAYEQYF
TGCAGCGTTAATGAGGCCTACGAGCAGTACTTC
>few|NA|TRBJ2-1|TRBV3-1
CASSPGSVRYEQFF
TGTGCCAGCAGCCCAGGTAGCGTTCGGTATGAGCAGTTCTTC
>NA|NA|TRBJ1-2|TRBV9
CASSVMPGPGANYGYTF
TGTGCCAGCAGCGTAATGCCTGGTCCGGGGGCTAACTATGGCTACACCTTC
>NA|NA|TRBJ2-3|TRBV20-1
CSAGHTRERTDTQYF
TGCAGTGCTGGACATACCAGGGAGCGAACAGATACGCAGTATTTT
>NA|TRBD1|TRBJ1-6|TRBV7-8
CASSQGDRVDSPLHF
TGTGCCAGCAGCCAAGGGGACAGGGTTGACTCACCCCTCCACTTT
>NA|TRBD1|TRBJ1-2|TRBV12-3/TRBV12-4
CASSSGRTGGGYTF
TGTGCCAGCAGTTCGGGACGGACAGGAGGTGGCTACACCTTC
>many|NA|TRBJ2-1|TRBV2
CASSEGRSSGSYNEQFF
TGTGCCAGCAGTGAAGGGAGAAGCAGCGGGTCCTACAATGAGCAGTTCTTC
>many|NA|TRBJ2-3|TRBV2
CASRDGVFTDTQYF
TGTGCCAGCAGGGACGGGGTATTCACAGATACGCAGTATTTT
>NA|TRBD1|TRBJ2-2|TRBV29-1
CSVGTGLTGELFF
TGCAGCGTGGGGACAGGGCTTACCGGGGAGCTGTTTTTT
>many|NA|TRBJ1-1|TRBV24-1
CATSETSWATGAFF
TGTGCCACCAGTGAGACATCATGGGCTACGGGAGCTTTCTTT
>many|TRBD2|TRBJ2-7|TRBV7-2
CASSLTSGGYEQYF
TGTGCCAGCAGCTTGACTAGCGGCGGCTACGAGCAGTACTTC
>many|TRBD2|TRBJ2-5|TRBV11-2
CASSSTSGKGETQYF
TGTGCCAGCAGCTCGACTAGCGGAAAGGGAGAGACCCAGTACTTC